Below, 15 T cell receptor beta chains from the same sample are listed, as sequenced in a study of radiation and T cells in renal cell carcinoma. The sample's time point: baseline pretreatment blood. Treatment reported: 15 Gy SBRT to primary tumor, nephrectomy 4 weeks later. Sequencing used immunoSEQ multiplex PCR; TCRdb keeps in-frame clones, though not all of them. In the table there are roughly 120,000 clones, around 84% of which are singletons. The source was blood, collected from a patient whose treatment included radiotherapy and nephrectomy. The origin of the receptors is an older woman with renal cell carcinoma.

The V and J genes are TRBV10-3 and TRBJ2-2; the D gene is possibly TRBD1 (5 bases). The germline CDR1 and CDR2 sequences are ENHRY and SYGVKD. The CDR3 totals 14 residues. The ends were cut back, 0 bases at V and 6 bases at J, with 8 bases in the middle. In DNA form, the CDR3 reads TGTGCCATCAGTGAGTCCAGGGATGCCGGGGAGCTGTTTTTT. Residues: CAISESRDAGELFF.

This clone was picked up one time. This chain links TRBV15 with TRBJ1-3; no definite D call. This CDR3 spans 15 amino acids. Germline CDR1 reads LNHNV; CDR2 reads YYDKDF (reference sequence). Trimming shortened V by 0 bases and J by 8 bases, and 14 bases separated the two germline ends. CDR3 sequence reads: CATSRERVATDTIYF. CDR3 nucleotides: TGTGCCACCAGCAGAGAAAGGGTGGCGACGGACACCATATATTTT. Full variable domain (rest looked up from reference TRBV15 and TRBJ1-3): DAMVIQNPRYQVTQFGKPVTLSCSQTLNHNVMYWYQQKSSQAPKLLFHYYDKDFNNEADTPDNFQSRRPNTSFCFLDIRSPGLGDTAMYLCATSRERVATDTIYFGEGSWLTVV.

This clone came up once. The chain carries TRBV5-1 and TRBJ2-7, with D possibly being TRBD1 (5 bases). V dropped 0 bases and J dropped 2 bases, with 9 bases sitting between them. This CDR3 has 14 amino acids. CDR1 is SGHRS and CDR2 is YFSETQ in the germline V gene. The CDR3 sequence is CASSLASGPYEQYF. The CDR3 DNA follows: TGCGCCAGCAGCTTGGCCTCAGGGCCCTACGAGCAGTACTTC.

The chain employs TRBV15 and TRBJ2-1; D gene ambiguous. The V gene lost 0 bases and the J gene lost 0 bases, with 18 bases spanning the gap. There are 19 residues in the CDR3. Germline V CDR1 and CDR2: LNHNV, YYDKDF (reference sequence). This CDR3 reads CATSRDAPQVPSSYNEQFF. CDR3 bases: TGTGCCACCAGCAGAGATGCCCCTCAGGTCCCAAGCTCCTACAATGAGCAGTTCTTC.

The chain is built from TRBV4-3 and TRBJ2-7; perhaps TRBD2 as D (6 bases). This CDR3 comprises 20 residues. The V end lost 1 base, the J end lost 1 base, and 26 bases lay between the germline ends. Germline CDR1 LGHNA, CDR2 YSLEER. In nucleotides, the CDR3 is TGCGCCAGCAGCCAAGTGGCACAAATTCAGGGACTCCCGAGATCCTACGAGCAGTACTTC. This sequence encodes CASSQVAQIQGLPRSYEQYF.

This clone was counted a single time. The chain joins TRBV27 to TRBJ1-1; D is perhaps TRBD1 (5 bases). This CDR3 region has 13 residues. Deletions cut 6 bases from V and 5 bases from J, with 13 bases between. Germline V gene sequence: CDR1 MNHEY, CDR2 SMNVEV (reference sequence). The CDR3 DNA reads TGTGCCAGCAGCCCGGTGGGGGGAACTGAAGCTTTCTTT. Its protein product is CASSPVGGTEAFF.

The chain combines TRBV5-1 with TRBJ2-1; D is unresolved. V lost 1 base and J lost 0, with 8 bases in between. The CDR3 totals 15 residues. Germline V gene data show CDR1 as SGHRS and CDR2 as YFSETQ. The CDR3 here is CASSLPGSSYNEQFF. The CDR3 nucleotides are TGCGCCAGCAGCTTGCCAGGAAGCTCCTACAATGAGCAGTTCTTC.

The rearrangement links TRBV7-9 to TRBJ1-4; D remains unclear. Between the trimmed V and J ends, which lost 2 bases and 4 bases, there was a span of 8 bases. The CDR3 covers 14 residues. CDR1 and CDR2 (germline): SEHNR, FQNEAQ (reference sequence). In nucleotides, the CDR3 is TGTGCCAGCAGCTTATCTACAGTTAATGAAAAACTGTTTTTT. It specifies CASSLSTVNEKLFF. Supplemented by reference TRBV7-9 and TRBJ1-4, the full variable domain reads DTGVSQNPRHKITKRGQNVTFRCDPISEHNRLYWYRQTLGQGPEFLTYFQNEAQLEKSRLLSDRFSAERPKGSFSTLEIQRTEQGDSAMYLCASSLSTVNEKLFFGSGTQLSVL.

The chain's CDR3 is CASSPPPANTEAFF. In DNA form, the CDR3 reads TGTGCCAGCTCACCACCTCCGGCGAACACTGAAGCTTTCTTT. The chain joins TRBV18 to TRBJ1-1, with unresolved D. Germline V gives CDR1 KGHSH, CDR2 LQKENI. The CDR3 runs 14 residues. Trimming cost V 0 bases and J 1 base, with 6 bases left between them.

This clone appeared once. The chain couples TRBV5-4 to TRBJ1-3; TRBD1 might be the D (5 bases). Between the trimmed V and J ends, which lost 4 bases and 4 bases, there was a span of 6 bases. This CDR3 is built from 12 residues. Germline V gene lookup returns CDR1 SGHNT and CDR2 YYREEE (reference sequence). The CDR3 DNA sequence: TGTGCCAGCAGCCGGGGGGGAAACACCATATATTTT. Protein sequence: CASSRGGNTIYF.

V and J are TRBV28 and TRBJ1-1; TRBD1 is a possible D gene (6 bases). The V and J ends lost 2 bases and 6 bases respectively, with 7 bases between them. This CDR3 spans 12 amino acids. Germline CDR1 MDHEN, CDR2 SYDVKM. The CDR3: CASSLAGAEAFF. In nucleotides, the CDR3 is TGTGCCAGCAGTTTAGCAGGGGCTGAAGCTTTCTTT. Combining the CDR3 with reference TRBV28 and TRBJ1-1 gives the whole variable domain DVKVTQSSRYLVKRTGEKVFLECVQDMDHENMFWYRQDPGLGLRLIYFSYDVKMKEKGDIPEGYSVSREKKERFSLILESASTNQTSMYLCASSLAGAEAFFGQGTRLTVV.

This chain joins TRBV5-4 and TRBJ2-1; D may be TRBD1 (5 bases). From germline, CDR1 is SGHNT and CDR2 YYREEE (reference sequence). Trimming took 10 bases from V and 7 from J, leaving 24 bases between them. The CDR3 is made up of 15 amino acids. The CDR3 coding sequence is TGTGCCTTTGGGGCCGGGCAGGGAAGGACAAATGAGCAGTTCTTC. Translated: CAFGAGQGRTNEQFF.

The chain employs TRBV7-2 and TRBJ2-5; 7 bases align to TRBD1. Per the germline V gene, CDR1 is SGHTA and CDR2 is FQGNSA. The CDR3 loop spans 15 amino acids. V shed 5 bases, J shed 2 bases, and the junction held 8 bases outside the gene matches. The CDR3: CASSPAPGQQETQYF. The CDR3 region has the DNA TGTGCCAGCAGCCCAGCTCCGGGACAGCAAGAGACCCAGTACTTC.

The rearrangement links TRBV10-3 to TRBJ1-1; D gene uncertain. The CDR3 has 14 amino acids. The germline V gene encodes CDR1 ENHRY and CDR2 SYGVKD. The V end lost 6 bases, the J end lost 0 bases, and 11 bases lay between the germline ends. The CDR3 DNA follows: TGTGCCATCAGCATGGAAGGCATGAACACTGAAGCTTTCTTT. Encoded protein: CAISMEGMNTEAFF.

The sample holds one count of this clone. In DNA form, the CDR3 reads TGTGCCAGCAGCTTGGCCGCGACTGGGAACACTGAAGCTTTCTTT. It is translated as CASSLAATGNTEAFF. The chain combines TRBV5-6 with TRBJ1-1; D is unclear. V was trimmed by 0 bases and J by 1 base, leaving 10 bases between them. From germline, CDR1 is SGHDT and CDR2 YYEEEE. The CDR3 is 15 amino acids.